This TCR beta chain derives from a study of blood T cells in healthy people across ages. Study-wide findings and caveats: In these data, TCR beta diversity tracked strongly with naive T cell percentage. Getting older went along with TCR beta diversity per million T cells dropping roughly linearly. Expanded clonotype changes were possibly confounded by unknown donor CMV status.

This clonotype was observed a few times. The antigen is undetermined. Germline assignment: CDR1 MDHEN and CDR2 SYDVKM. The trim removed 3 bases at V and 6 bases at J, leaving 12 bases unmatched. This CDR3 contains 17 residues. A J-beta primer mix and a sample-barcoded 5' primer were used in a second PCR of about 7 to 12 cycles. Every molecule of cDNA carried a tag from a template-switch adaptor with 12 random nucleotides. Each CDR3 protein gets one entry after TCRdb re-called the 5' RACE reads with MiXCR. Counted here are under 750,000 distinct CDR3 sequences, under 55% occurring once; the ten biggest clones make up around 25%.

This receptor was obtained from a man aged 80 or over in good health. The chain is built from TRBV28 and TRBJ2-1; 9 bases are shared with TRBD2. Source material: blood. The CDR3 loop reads CASSLASGATLGNEQFF. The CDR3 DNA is TGTGCCAGCAGTTTGGCTAGCGGGGCGACTCTGGGCAATGAGCAGTTCTTC. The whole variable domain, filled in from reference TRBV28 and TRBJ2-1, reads DVKVTQSSRYLVKRTGEKVFLECVQDMDHENMFWYRQDPGLGLRLIYFSYDVKMKEKGDIPEGYSVSREKKERFSLILESASTNQTSMYLCASSLASGATLGNEQFFGPGTRLTVL.